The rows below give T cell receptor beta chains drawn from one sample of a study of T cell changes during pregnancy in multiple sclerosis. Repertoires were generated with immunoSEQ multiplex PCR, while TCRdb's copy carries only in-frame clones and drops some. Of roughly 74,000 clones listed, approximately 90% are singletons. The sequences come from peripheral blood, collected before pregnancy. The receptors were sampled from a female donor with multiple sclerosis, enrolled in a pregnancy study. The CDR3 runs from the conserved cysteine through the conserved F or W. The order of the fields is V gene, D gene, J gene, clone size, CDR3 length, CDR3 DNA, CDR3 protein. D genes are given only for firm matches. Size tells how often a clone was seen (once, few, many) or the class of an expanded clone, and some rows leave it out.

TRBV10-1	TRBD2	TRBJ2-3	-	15	TGCGCCAGCAGTGAGGGACTAGCGGGCACAGATACGCAGTATTTT	CASSEGLAGTDTQYF
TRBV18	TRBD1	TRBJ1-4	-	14	TGTGCCAGCTCACCGGTGGGACAGGGTGAAAAACTGTTTTTT	CASSPVGQGEKLFF
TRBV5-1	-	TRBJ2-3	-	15	TGCGCCAGCAGCTTGGCCTCAGGGCATGCTCCGAGGCAGTATTTT	CASSLASGHAPRQYF
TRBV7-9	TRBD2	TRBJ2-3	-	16	TGTGCCAGCAGAGGCCCCGGGAAGCGGGACACAGATACGCAGTATTTT	CASRGPGKRDTDTQYF
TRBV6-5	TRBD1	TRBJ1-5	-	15	TGTGCCAGCAGGACAGGGGGCAAGGAAGGTCAGCCCCAGCATTTT	CASRTGGKEGQPQHF
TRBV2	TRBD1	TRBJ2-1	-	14	TGTGCCAGCGCCGACAGGGGGCCCTACAATGAGCAGTTCTTC	CASADRGPYNEQFF
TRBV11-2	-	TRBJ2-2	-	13	TGTGCCAGCAGCAACAGGGTTGCCGGGGAGCTGTTTTTT	CASSNRVAGELFF
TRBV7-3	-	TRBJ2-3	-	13	TGTGCCAGCAGCTTAGGCGGATCAGATACGCAGTATTTT	CASSLGGSDTQYF
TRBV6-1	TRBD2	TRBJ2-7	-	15	TGTGCCAGCAGTTCAAAGGTTCTAGCGGGAGGTGAGCAGTACTTC	CASSSKVLAGGEQYF
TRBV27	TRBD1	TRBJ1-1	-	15	TGTGCCAGCAGTTCGGGACAGGGCGTGAACACTGAAGCTTTCTTT	CASSSGQGVNTEAFF
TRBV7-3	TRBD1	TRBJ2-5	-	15	TGTGCCAGCAGCTCGGGACAGGGGGCAATGGAGACCCAGTACTTC	CASSSGQGAMETQYF
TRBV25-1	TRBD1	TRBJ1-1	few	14	TGTGCCAGCAGCGAGGACAGGGTGCCCACTGAAGCTTTCTTT	CASSEDRVPTEAFF
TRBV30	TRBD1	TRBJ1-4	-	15	TGTGCCTGTACCAGGACAGGGGGGATGAAAGAAAAACTGTTTTTT	CACTRTGGMKEKLFF
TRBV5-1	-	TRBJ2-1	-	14	TGCGCCAGCAGCTTTCTAGAGGGGGGGGATGAGCAGTTCTTC	CASSFLEGGDEQFF
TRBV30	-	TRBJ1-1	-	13	TGTGCCTGGAGTGTACGTAGTGTAGCTGAAGCTTTCTTT	CAWSVRSVAEAFF
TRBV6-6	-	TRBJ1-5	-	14	TGTGCCAGCAATTCAGGGGAAAGAAATCAGCCCCAGCATTTT	CASNSGERNQPQHF
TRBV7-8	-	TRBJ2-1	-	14	TGTGCCAGCAGCCCTCGTGGTAGCGGCAATGAGCAGTTCTTC	CASSPRGSGNEQFF
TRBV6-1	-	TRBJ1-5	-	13	TGTGCCAGCGGACAGTATAGCAATCAGCCCCAGCATTTT	CASGQYSNQPQHF
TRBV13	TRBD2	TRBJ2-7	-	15	TGTGCCAGCAGCTTATGGCGGGGAGGGGCCCGCGAGCAGTACTTC	CASSLWRGGAREQYF
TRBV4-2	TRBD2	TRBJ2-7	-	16	TGTGCCAGCAGCCAACACGGACTAGCGGGAGAGTACGAGCAGTACTTC	CASSQHGLAGEYEQYF
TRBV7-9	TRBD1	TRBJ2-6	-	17	TGTGCCAGCACCAAAGGACAGGGGGCGCCCGGGGCCAACGTCCTGACTTTC	CASTKGQGAPGANVLTF
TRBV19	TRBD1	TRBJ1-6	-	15	TGTGCCAGTAGTATTGGGTCGAGGGGGCCTTCACCCCTCCACTTT	CASSIGSRGPSPLHF
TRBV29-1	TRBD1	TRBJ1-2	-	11	TGCAGCGCCGGACAGGGCTATGGCTACACCTTC	CSAGQGYGYTF
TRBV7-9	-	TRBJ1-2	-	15	TGTGCCAGCAGCAAACGAGCCCAGGGATTTAATGGCTACACCTTC	CASSKRAQGFNGYTF
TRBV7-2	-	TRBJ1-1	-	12	TGTGCCAGCAGCCTAATACCCTCCGAAGCTTTCTTT	CASSLIPSEAFF
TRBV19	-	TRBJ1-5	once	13	TGTGCCAGTAGTGCCCAACTAAATCAGCCCCAGCATTTT	CASSAQLNQPQHF
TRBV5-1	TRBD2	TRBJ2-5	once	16	TGCGCCAGCAGTCGGACTAGCGGAGCAACCCAAGAGACCCAGTACTTC	CASSRTSGATQETQYF
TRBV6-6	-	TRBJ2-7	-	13	TGTGCCAGCAGTTACTCGACCCGGGGGGAGCAGTACTTC	CASSYSTRGEQYF
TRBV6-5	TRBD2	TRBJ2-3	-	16	TGTGCCAGCAGTTACTCGGACCGACTAGCGTCAGATACGCAGTATTTT	CASSYSDRLASDTQYF
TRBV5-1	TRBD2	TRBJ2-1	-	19	TGCGCCAGCAGCTTGGGTCTAGCGGAGGCATGGGACCCTACAAATGAGCAGTTCTTC	CASSLGLAEAWDPTNEQFF
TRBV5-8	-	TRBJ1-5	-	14	TGTGCCAGCAGCCCCGACAGTTTCAATCAGCCCCAGCATTTT	CASSPDSFNQPQHF
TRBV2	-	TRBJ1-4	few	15	TGTGCCAGCAGTGAACTCCAGGGGACGGGTGAAAAACTGTTTTTT	CASSELQGTGEKLFF
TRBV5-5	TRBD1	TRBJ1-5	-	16	TGTGCCAGCAGCTTGGAACAGGGGAATAGCAATCAGCCCCAGCATTTT	CASSLEQGNSNQPQHF
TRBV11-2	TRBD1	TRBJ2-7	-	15	TGTGCCAGCAGCTTGGACAGGATGAAATCCTACGAGCAGTACTTC	CASSLDRMKSYEQYF
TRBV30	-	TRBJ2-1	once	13	TGTGCCTGGAATCCTCACAGGGTTTTTGAGCAGTTCTTC	CAWNPHRVFEQFF
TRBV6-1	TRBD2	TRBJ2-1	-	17	TGTGCCAGCAGTGGAACCTTTGGCGGGGGGGCGAGATCTGAGCAGTTCTTC	CASSGTFGGGARSEQFF
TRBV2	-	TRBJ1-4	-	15	TGTGCCAGCAGTGAATACGGGGGGGAATATGAAAAACTGTTTTTT	CASSEYGGEYEKLFF
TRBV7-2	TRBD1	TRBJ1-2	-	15	TGTGCCAGCAGCTCTTACCAGACAGGGTCGGGTGGCTACACCTTC	CASSSYQTGSGGYTF
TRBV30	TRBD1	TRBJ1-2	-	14	TGTGCCTGGAGAGCTCTTGGACAGGGGGCTGGCTACACCTTC	CAWRALGQGAGYTF
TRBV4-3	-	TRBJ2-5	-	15	TGCGCCAGCAGCCAGGGCGACCACAATCAAGAGACCCAGTACTTC	CASSQGDHNQETQYF
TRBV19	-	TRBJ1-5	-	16	TGTGCCAGTAGTCCCAGACAGGTTTATAGCAATCAGCCCCAGCATTTT	CASSPRQVYSNQPQHF
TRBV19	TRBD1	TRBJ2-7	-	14	TGTGCCAGTAGTATATTGGACAGGTCCTACGAGCAGTACTTC	CASSILDRSYEQYF
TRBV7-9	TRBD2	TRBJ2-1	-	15	TGTGCCAGCAGCTTCGGCGGGGGGGAAAACAATGAGCAGTTCTTC	CASSFGGGENNEQFF